This TCR beta chain was identified in a study of T-cell memory formation after mild COVID-19 (dated by TCRdb to the early 2020s). A note on the overall study: Most TCR sequence clusters were specific to one of the two donors. The cohort comprised two young, previously healthy adult volunteers, one female and one male. T-cell clones expanding and contracting after mild COVID-19 in two donors were tracked by longitudinal TCRalpha and TCRbeta repertoire sequencing.

From the cysteine through the phenylalanine, the CDR3 covers 15 amino acids. Of all the DNA, just the CDR3 is kept, 45 bases in frame from base 1. The germline V gene supplies CDR1 MNHEY and CDR2 SVGAGI. V drops 5 bases and J drops 4 bases, leaving 15 bases in between. Ficoll-Paque density gradient centrifugation was the method used to isolate PBMCs. The paper's findings and limits, for the study overall: Clones that contracted from day 15 to 85 showed balanced CD4/CD8 phenotypes, whereas a second wave of clones that expanded from day 15 to 37 leaned towards CD4+. Contracting CD4+ clones were located mainly in the CM and EM memory subsets, whereas CD8+ clones were found to be enriched in EMRA. The detection of some responding clones in pre-infection memory suggests that pre-existing cross-reactive memory T cells joined the SARS-CoV-2 response. SARS-CoV-2 specificity was not confirmed for the second-wave clones peaking on day 37. Only a couple of mild cases were covered by the study, and larger cohorts that include severe cases with pre-infection samples were considered necessary.

This clonotype was found a few times. Which antigen it targets is not known. Base quality data are lacking; no much larger clone is found one base away. Sequencing took place on an Illumina NovaSeq 6000. TCRalpha and TCRbeta cDNA libraries were constructed by 5'RACE with constant-segment primers, with sample barcodes and unique molecular identifiers being introduced. RNA was extracted from every sample with Trizol reagent. The libraries were amplified in two PCR steps, and the second step added a second sample barcode and Illumina TruSeq adapters. Sequencing of the libraries was done on an Illumina NovaSeq, producing 2 x 150 bp paired-end reads. The published analysis was carried out like this. Demultiplexing of reads and collapsing into UMI-guided consensus sequences were performed with migec v1.2.7. Using mixcr v2.1.11, UMI consensuses were aligned to TRA and TRB V and J templates and then assembled into clonotypes. Clonotypes were classified as expanded or contracted when called significant by both edgeR and NoisET, with noise models trained on biological replicates. For edgeR calls, the thresholds were a false discovery rate-adjusted p below 0.01 and a log2 fold-change of 1. PCA with hierarchical clustering of max-normalized trajectories of the 1000 most abundant clonotypes was used as exploratory dynamics analysis. The CD4 or CD8 phenotype of responding clones was assigned using the separately sequenced CD4+ and CD8+ repertoires. The raw public reads went through TCRdb reprocessing: fastp at Q25, MiXCR clone calling, in-frame beta chains kept. All rows with the same CDR3 protein become a single entry with the most common DNA and genes. These V and J calls rely on TCRdb rather than the paper's analysis. A total of roughly 300,000 distinct CDR3 sequences appear in this sample, 15% to 20% of them only once. In total, the top ten clones hold roughly 24% of the sample.

The TCR sequence derives from a man aged 18 to 29 who had mild COVID-19 (a few samples of this study predate the infection). The sample titles of this study are shuffled in the database, so cell type and time point are left out; the donor was told from shared clones. The chain was built from TRBV6-5 and TRBJ1-5, and possibly TRBD1, on 6 matching bases. Specimen: PBMCs or a T cell subset sorted from them (not recorded which). The sequenced DNA: TGTGCCAGCAGTGGCGGGGGGGGCGTTAATCAGCCCCAGCATTTT. Its coded protein is CASSGGGGVNQPQHF.